This T cell receptor beta chain stems from a study of PD-1 blockade in classical Hodgkin lymphoma. Study findings and constraints: The CD4+ diversity rise by C4D1 was clearest in complete responders. Diversity similar to that of newly diagnosed patients was seen at baseline in complete responders. Newly diagnosed patients were reported to exhibit reduced baseline TCR diversity relative to healthy donors.

This CDR3 has 15 amino acids. CDR1 SGDLS and CDR2 YYNGEE come from the germline V gene. V was clipped by 2 bases and J by 3 bases, with 11 bases between them. Exposure to brentuximab vedotin varied, and each patient had relapsed following autologous stem cell transplantation. Here immunoSEQ multiplex PCR was the method, and the copy in TCRdb shows in-frame clones only, minus some. The sample carries approximately 50,000 clones, around 78% recorded once. To note about this clone: Antigen: not known.

This specimen consisted of peripheral blood mononuclear cells (PBMCs), obtained before the second cycle of nivolumab. This chain joins TRBV9 and TRBJ1-4; D may be TRBD1 (6 bases). The receptor's source is a human donor with classical Hodgkin lymphoma. Here the CDR3 DNA reads TGTGCCAGCAGCGTCAGAGGGGGAGCTAATGAAAAACTGTTTTTT. Its translation is CASSVRGGANEKLFF.